The 26 T cell receptor beta chains below all came from one sample that was sequenced in a study of blood T cell repertoires in COVID-19. The data were produced by immunoSEQ multiplex PCR, yet TCRdb's version contains in-frame clones alone and is incomplete. This sample yields fewer than 400,000 clones, of which 85% are seen a single time; 3% to 4.5% belongs to the top ten. What was sequenced was peripheral blood. The receptors derive from a woman between 18 and 29 years old with acute or convalescent COVID-19.

The rearrangement joins TRBV12-3 or TRBV12-4 to TRBJ1-6; maybe TRBD1 (5 bases). V was cut by 3 bases and J by 9 bases, with 9 bases left in between. The CDR3 sequence is 13 residues long. The CDR3 protein is CASSFQGSSPLHF. The CDR3 DNA sequence: TGTGCCAGCAGTTTTCAGGGTAGTTCACCCCTCCACTTT.

The V and J genes are TRBV19 and TRBJ1-6; D unclear. Trimming took 5 bases from V and 5 from J, leaving 10 bases between them. Germline V CDR1 and CDR2: LNHDA, SQIVND (reference sequence). The CDR3 runs 14 residues. The CDR3 nucleotides read TGTGCCAGTAGTCCCCCGGGTCATAATTCACCCCTCCACTTT. Amino acid sequence: CASSPPGHNSPLHF.

Written as DNA, the CDR3 is TGTGCCAGCAGTTTGAGTACTCAGCCCCAGCATTTT. It is translated as CASSLSTQPQHF. J is TRBJ1-5 and V is TRBV28; D call uncertain. Trimming took off 3 bases at V and 6 bases at J, with 6 bases between the two ends. Germline V gene sequence: CDR1 MDHEN, CDR2 SYDVKM. This CDR3 contains 12 residues.

V gene TRBV30 combines with J gene TRBJ1-3, with 7 nucleotides matching TRBD1. Unmatched junction bases numbered 0, after V lost 5 bases and J lost 2 bases. Germline-derived CDR1 and CDR2 are GTSNPN and SVGIG (reference sequence). This CDR3 has 12 amino acids. The CDR3 sequence is CAWGTAGNTIYF. As DNA, the CDR3 is TGTGCCTGGGGGACAGCTGGAAACACCATATATTTT.

The chain employs TRBV12-3 or TRBV12-4 and TRBJ2-7; 7 bases align to TRBD1. The CDR3 runs to 12 residues. The J segment lost 3 bases and the V segment lost 5 bases, leaving 1 base of the junction unmatched. CDR3 region: CASSRTGYEQYF. The CDR3 nucleotides read TGTGCCAGCAGTCGGACAGGCTACGAGCAGTACTTC.

The V call is TRBV6-6, the J call TRBJ1-6; no clear D gene. Germline CDR1 reads MNHNY; CDR2 reads SVGAGI (reference sequence). CDR3 length: 15 amino acids. Trimming stripped 3 bases from V and 8 bases from J, with 14 bases between. CDR3 sequence (DNA): TGTGCCAGCAGTTATGCGGGAGGGCGGGATTCACCCCTCCACTTT. It encodes CASSYAGGRDSPLHF.

The chain joins TRBV5-4 to TRBJ1-2, with TRBD1 as a possible D gene (6 bases). V was trimmed by 7 bases and J by 0 bases, leaving 22 bases between them. Looked up from germline, CDR1 is SGHNT and CDR2 is YYREEE (reference sequence). CDR3 length equals 17 residues. Here the CDR3 reads CASFGTMGASSNYGYTF. The CDR3 nucleotides read TGTGCCAGCTTTGGTACTATGGGGGCCAGTTCTAACTATGGCTACACCTTC.

The rearrangement joins TRBV6-1 to TRBJ1-3; weak D call: TRBD1 (5 bases). Deletions cut 2 bases from V and 3 bases from J, with 8 bases between. The CDR3 extends over 14 amino acids. The germline V gene encodes CDR1 MNHNS and CDR2 SASEGT. The CDR3 sequence is CASSELRGGNTIYF. The CDR3 nucleotides read TGTGCCAGCAGTGAATTAAGGGGTGGAAACACCATATATTTT.

The chain carries TRBV18 and TRBJ2-1; 8 nucleotides agree with TRBD2. The ends lost 4 bases at V and 0 bases at J; junction bases unmatched: 2. The V gene's germline CDR1 is KGHSH and CDR2 LQKENI. The CDR3 sequence is 15 residues long. This CDR3 is CASSQLAVSYNEQFF. CDR3 bases: TGTGCCAGCTCACAACTAGCGGTCTCCTACAATGAGCAGTTCTTC.

The chain uses TRBV6-2 or TRBV6-3 and TRBJ2-3; 8 bases fit TRBD2. The V segment lost 0 bases and the J segment 5 bases; nucleotides outside the gene matches: 4. Looked up from germline, CDR1 is MNHEY and CDR2 is SVGEGT. This CDR3 is 15 amino acids long. In nucleotides, the CDR3 is TGTGCCAGCAGTTACTCTAGCGGGGTAGGAGATACGCAGTATTTT. Translation: CASSYSSGVGDTQYF.

The chain uses TRBV19 and TRBJ1-5; possible D gene TRBD1, 6 bases. Germline CDR1 reads LNHDA; CDR2 reads SQIVND (reference sequence). V lost 4 bases, J lost 6 bases, and 16 bases lay in between. CDR3 size: 15 residues. The CDR3 DNA reads TGTGCCAGTAGTACCCGAGGGGGGGCGGGTCAGCCCCAGCATTTT. Its translation: CASSTRGGAGQPQHF.

V and J are TRBV20-1 and TRBJ1-5; D remains unclear. The CDR3 sequence is 15 residues long. CDR1 and CDR2 from the germline V gene are DFQATT and SNEGSKA (reference sequence). Trimming stripped 3 bases from V and 0 bases from J, with 12 bases between. The CDR3 region is CSASFPGYSNQPQHF. CDR3 DNA: TGCAGTGCTAGTTTTCCCGGGTATAGCAATCAGCCCCAGCATTTT.

The chain recombines TRBV10-2 with TRBJ2-7, with TRBD1 identical over 7 bases. The CDR3 loop spans 11 amino acids. After removal of 6 bases from V and 4 bases from J, the junction contained 0 bases not matched to a gene. Per germline, CDR1 WSHSY and CDR2 SAAADI. In nucleotides, the CDR3 is TGCGCCAGCAGACAGGGGTACGAGCAGTACTTC. The encoded protein is CASRQGYEQYF.

This clone was picked up a small number of times. This rearrangement joins TRBV29-1 to TRBJ1-2; 8 bases align to TRBD1. Germline CDR1 and CDR2: SQVTM and ANQGSEA. Trimming took 4 bases from V and 4 from J; bases not matched to a gene: 5. The CDR3 sequence is 13 residues long. The CDR3 bases are TGCAGCGTTGCGACAGGGGAGGGCTATGGCTACACCTTC. Translating it yields CSVATGEGYGYTF.

The CDR3 loop reads CASSFRGTYNEQFF. CDR3 in DNA: TGTGCCAGCAGTTTCCGGGGAACCTACAATGAGCAGTTCTTC. The chain uses TRBV27 and TRBJ2-1, with a weak D call TRBD2 (5 bases). The germline V gene has CDR1 MNHEY and CDR2 SMNVEV (reference sequence). The CDR3 consists of 14 residues. V lost 3 bases and J lost 2, with 8 bases in between.

The chain links TRBV7-3 to TRBJ1-5, with a possible D match to TRBD1 (6 bases). This CDR3 contains 15 residues. The germline V gene encodes CDR1 SGHTA and CDR2 FQGTGA. V was trimmed by 8 bases and J by 0 bases, leaving 14 bases between them. As DNA, the CDR3 is TGTGCCAGCTCTACACAGGGCCTTAGCAATCAGCCCCAGCATTTT. Its protein is CASSTQGLSNQPQHF.

The V gene is TRBV28, the J gene TRBJ1-6; 10 bases agree with TRBD1. This CDR3 has 15 residues. Germline values: CDR1 MDHEN, CDR2 SYDVKM. The trim removed 3 bases at V and 5 bases at J, leaving 1 base unmatched. CDR3 residues: CASSLDRGNNSPLHF. The CDR3 DNA follows: TGTGCCAGCAGTTTGGACAGGGGGAATAATTCACCCCTCCACTTT.

The rearrangement joins TRBV27 to TRBJ2-1; 7 nucleotides match TRBD1. The V gene end was trimmed by 4 bases and the J gene end by 2 bases; junction bases not matched to a gene: 8. The length of the CDR3 is 16 residues. The germline gives CDR1 MNHEY, CDR2 SMNVEV (reference sequence). The CDR3 here is CASSSNRDSTYNEQFF. The CDR3 bases are TGTGCCAGCAGTTCGAACCGGGACAGCACCTACAATGAGCAGTTCTTC.

The table lists this clone with a few counts. J is TRBJ1-5 and V is TRBV5-1, with 7 bases aligning to TRBD1. Germline CDR1 reads SGHRS; CDR2 reads YFSETQ. There are 15 residues in the CDR3. V trimming: 4 bases; J trimming: 1 base; junction bases outside the gene matches: 5. The CDR3 is CASSAGTASNQPQHF. The DNA for the CDR3 is TGCGCCAGCAGCGCCGGGACAGCGAGCAATCAGCCCCAGCATTTT. The whole variable domain, remainder taken from reference TRBV5-1 and TRBJ1-5, is KAGVTQTPRYLIKTRGQQVTLSCSPISGHRSVSWYQQTPGQGLQFLFEYFSETQRNKGNFPGRFSGRQFSNSRSEMNVSTLELGDSALYLCASSAGTASNQPQHFGDGTRLSIL.

The gene calls are TRBV7-3 and TRBJ2-1; 7 bases fit TRBD2. This CDR3 has 15 residues. V lost 5 bases to trimming and J lost 0 bases; unmatched junction nucleotides: 4. The germline V gene encodes CDR1 SGHTA and CDR2 FQGTGA. The CDR3 sequence is CASSLAASSYNEQFF. In nucleotides, the CDR3 is TGTGCCAGCAGCCTAGCGGCAAGCTCCTACAATGAGCAGTTCTTC.

The chain employs TRBV7-3 and TRBJ1-1; no reliable D call. With 5 bases removed from V and 2 bases from J, the gap between germline ends came to 9 bases. Germline lookup yields CDR1 SGHTA and CDR2 FQGTGA. The CDR3 contains 13 residues. The CDR3 bases are TGTGCCAGCAGCCCAAGGAGAAACACTGAAGCTTTCTTT. Amino acid sequence: CASSPRRNTEAFF. The full variable domain, completed using reference TRBV7-3 and TRBJ1-1, is GAGVSQTPSNKVTEKGKYVELRCDPISGHTALYWYRQSLGQGPEFLIYFQGTGAADDSGLPNDRFFAVRPEGSVSTLKIQRTERGDSAVYLCASSPRRNTEAFFGQGTRLTVV.

This chain uses TRBV6-5 with TRBJ2-7, with 7 nucleotides matching TRBD1. The CDR3 spans 16 residues. J lost 2 bases, V lost 0 bases, and 7 bases had no gene match. In germline, CDR1 is MNHEY, CDR2 SVGAGI. This CDR3 is CASSYSGGERTYEQYF. The DNA of the CDR3 is TGTGCCAGCAGTTACTCAGGGGGCGAGAGAACCTACGAGCAGTACTTC.

The rearrangement links TRBV24-1 to TRBJ1-2; D gene unclear. The CDR3 runs to 13 residues. Trimming pared 3 bases from V and 7 bases from J, leaving 11 bases between. In germline, CDR1 is KGHDR, CDR2 SFDVKD. CDR3 protein: CATSDPGSSGYTF. CDR3 sequence (DNA): TGTGCCACCAGTGATCCGGGATCAAGTGGCTACACCTTC.

The CDR3 loop reads CAWSVSQGMAEAFF. CDR3 bases: TGTGCCTGGAGTGTATCCCAGGGGATGGCTGAAGCTTTCTTT. The V gene is TRBV30, the J gene TRBJ1-1; D may be TRBD1 (6 bases). This CDR3 is built from 14 residues. Trimming took off 0 bases at V and 6 bases at J, with 14 bases between the two ends. CDR1 is GTSNPN and CDR2 is SVGIG in the germline V gene (reference sequence).

J is TRBJ2-7 and V is TRBV5-5, with D possibly matching TRBD2 (5 bases). The V end lost 5 bases, the J end lost 7 bases, and 13 bases lay between the germline ends. In germline, CDR1 is SGHKS, CDR2 YYEKEE (reference sequence). The CDR3 is 12 amino acids. The CDR3 DNA sequence: TGTGCCAGCAGTCTCGGACTGACTGAGCAGTACTTC. This codes for CASSLGLTEQYF.

The DNA for the CDR3 is TGTGCCATCAGTGCAAACAGCATAGGCACAGATACGCAGTATTTT. Amino acids: CAISANSIGTDTQYF. The chain employs TRBV10-3 and TRBJ2-3; D is ambiguous. V lost 4 bases, J lost 1 base, and 12 bases lay in between. The germline CDR1 and CDR2 sequences are ENHRY and SYGVKD. The CDR3 is 15 amino acids.